This T cell receptor beta chain derives from a study of CD8+ T cells in alopecia areata. The overall study: People stayed on tofacitinib for 6 to 18 months, then stopped the drug for 6 months.

This clone turned up a few times. Both CD4+ and CD8+ T cells were separated by sorting PBMCs. The V gene's germline CDR1 is MRHNA and CDR2 SNTAGT. The germline V and J ends were trimmed by 5 bases and 2 bases, with 9 bases remaining between them. The CDR3 contains 13 residues. Extracted RNA was reverse transcribed into cDNA, the sequencing template. Measured with immunoSEQ multiplex PCR; TCRdb has only the in-frame clones, and not every one. The sample carries about 180,000 clones, about 67% recorded once. The sequencing used CD8+ T cells sorted from blood, collected at week 0. This sequence originates from a human donor with alopecia areata. This sequence joins TRBV6-4 and TRBJ1-1; D gene unclear. The CDR3 DNA is TGTGCCAGCAGTTCCCGTACAAACACTGAAGCTTTCTTT. Protein sequence: CASSSRTNTEAFF.